This paragraph reports one T cell receptor (beta chain). The clone's antigen remains unknown. One base away there is no much larger clone; base qualities are not given. The sample belongs to a study of OX40 agonist ivuxolimab in advanced cancers. A note on the overall study: Ivuxolimab was an agonistic, fully human IgG2 monoclonal antibody directed against OX40 (CD134), a costimulatory receptor. Peripheral TCRbeta sequencing aimed to test whether ivuxolimab altered TCR sequence diversity and caused clonal T-cell expansion. Intravenous ivuxolimab was administered to patients every 2 weeks at six dose levels: 0.01, 0.1, 0.3, 1.5, 3 and 10 mg/kg. The monotherapy dose-escalation portion (N ≈ 57 patients) of the phase I ivuxolimab trial is reported in the paper. Patients were allowed to have had prior anti-PD-1, anti-PD-L1 or anti-CTLA-4 therapy, and approximately 37% of the dose-escalation patients had been treated with checkpoint inhibitors. Of the roughly 52 dose-escalation patients, hepatocellular carcinoma was present in approximately 20, melanoma in around 15, renal cell carcinoma in 9 and head and neck cancer in 9. In the dose-escalation cohort, around four fifths of patients were male, and the mean age was roughly 56 years with a range of about 20 to 80. Partial responses were achieved by three dose-escalation patients, of whom one had hepatocellular carcinoma and two had cutaneous melanoma.

Results the study describes overall, beyond this receptor: Partial responders in the 0.1-3.0 mg/kg groups had among the lowest normalized peripheral clonal expansion, especially among CD8+ T cells. Clonal expansion of both CD4+ and CD8+ blood T cells was observed from baseline to week 6 at doses 0.1 to 3.0 mg/kg. The antigen specificity of the peripheral T cells that underwent clonal expansion was not determined. After ivuxolimab, more expanded clones were found on average in CD8+ T cells than in CD4+ T cells. Low levels of normalized T-cell clonal expansion were also seen in some patients who did not respond.

The CDR3 has 15 amino acids, counting the end cysteine and phenylalanine. The only DNA kept is the CDR3, 45 bases in frame from the first base. CDR1 MNHEY and CDR2 SMNVEV were looked up in the germline V gene (reference sequence). For sequencing of the TCRbeta CDR3 region, genomic DNA was extracted from the sorted cells. The immunoSEQ Assay was used to sequence the TCRbeta CDR3 regions. Here the immuneACCESS table is served through TCRdb, limited to in-frame sequences with V and J called. Missing clones are a known gap in these copies; in checked studies unresolved V genes cover under half, and the rest lacks a known reason. Across this sample there are approximately 76,000 clones, with over 75% seen only once. In total, the top ten clones hold less than 6% of the sample. The trial excluded patients who had a history of autoimmune disease or were on systemic immunosuppression. Peripheral blood for TCR sequencing was collected from all dose cohorts at baseline, on cycle 4 day 1, and on cycle 7 day 1. Samples were obtained from an open-label, multicenter, first-in-human phase I dose-escalation trial of ivuxolimab. Adults with locally advanced or metastatic melanoma, renal cell, hepatocellular, or head and neck squamous cell carcinoma were enrolled in the trial. Before TCR sequencing, CD4+ T cells and CD8+ T cells from peripheral blood were sorted into separate populations.

Recombination linked TRBV27 to TRBJ2-5; 11 central nucleotides agree with TRBD1. Matching the DNA end better, TRBJ2-7 makes the J call doubtful. This sequence was found in an adult with an advanced solid tumor such as melanoma, head and neck, liver or kidney cancer. This material consisted of CD4+ or CD8+ T cells sorted from blood, taken in a trial of the OX40 agonist ivuxolimab. The DNA reads as follows: TGTGCCAGCAGTCCATCGGGACAGGGGGGCTACGAGCAGTACTTC. This is translated as CASSPSGQGGYEQYF.